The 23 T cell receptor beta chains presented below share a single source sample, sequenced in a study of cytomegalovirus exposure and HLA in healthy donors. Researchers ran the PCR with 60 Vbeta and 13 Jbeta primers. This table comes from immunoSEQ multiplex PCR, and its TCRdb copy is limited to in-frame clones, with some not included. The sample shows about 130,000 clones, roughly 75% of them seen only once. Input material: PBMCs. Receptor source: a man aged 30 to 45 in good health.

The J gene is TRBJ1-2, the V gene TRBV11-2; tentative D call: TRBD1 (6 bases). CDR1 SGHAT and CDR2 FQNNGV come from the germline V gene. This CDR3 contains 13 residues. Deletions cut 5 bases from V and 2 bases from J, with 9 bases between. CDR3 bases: TGTGCCAGCAGCCCCGGACAGAACTATGGCTACACCTTC. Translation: CASSPGQNYGYTF.

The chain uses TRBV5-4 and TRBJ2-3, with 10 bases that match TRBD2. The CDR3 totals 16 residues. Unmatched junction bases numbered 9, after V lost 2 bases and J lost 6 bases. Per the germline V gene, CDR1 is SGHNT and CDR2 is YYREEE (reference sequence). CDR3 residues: CASSFKLLAGPDTQYF. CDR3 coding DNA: TGTGCCAGCAGCTTCAAGTTACTAGCGGGGCCTGATACGCAGTATTTT.

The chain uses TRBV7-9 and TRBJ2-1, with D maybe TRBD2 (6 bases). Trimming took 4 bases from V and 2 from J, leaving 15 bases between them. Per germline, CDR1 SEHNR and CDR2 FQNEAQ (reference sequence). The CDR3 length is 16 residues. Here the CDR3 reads CASSSQISGPYNEQFF. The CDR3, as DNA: TGTGCCAGCAGCTCGCAAATTAGCGGACCCTACAATGAGCAGTTCTTC.

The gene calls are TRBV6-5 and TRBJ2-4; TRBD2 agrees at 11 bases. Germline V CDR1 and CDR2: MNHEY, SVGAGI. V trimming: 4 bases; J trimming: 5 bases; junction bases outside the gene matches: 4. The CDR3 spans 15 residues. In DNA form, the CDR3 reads TGTGCCAGCAGTTCGAAGACTAGCGGGGAAAACATTCAGTACTTC. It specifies CASSSKTSGENIQYF.

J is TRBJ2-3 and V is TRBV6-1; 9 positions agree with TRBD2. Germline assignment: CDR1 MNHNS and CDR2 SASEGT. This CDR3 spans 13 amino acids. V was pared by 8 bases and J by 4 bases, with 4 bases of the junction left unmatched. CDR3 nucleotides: TGTGCCAGCTTAGCGGGAGTGGCAGATACGCAGTATTTT. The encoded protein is CASLAGVADTQYF.

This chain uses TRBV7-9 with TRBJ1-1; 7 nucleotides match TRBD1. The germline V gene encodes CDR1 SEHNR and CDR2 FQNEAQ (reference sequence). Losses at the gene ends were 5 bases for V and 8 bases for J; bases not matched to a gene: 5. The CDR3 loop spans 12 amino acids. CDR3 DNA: TGTGCCAGCAGCCGCGGGACAGCAGAAGCTTTCTTT. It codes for CASSRGTAEAFF.

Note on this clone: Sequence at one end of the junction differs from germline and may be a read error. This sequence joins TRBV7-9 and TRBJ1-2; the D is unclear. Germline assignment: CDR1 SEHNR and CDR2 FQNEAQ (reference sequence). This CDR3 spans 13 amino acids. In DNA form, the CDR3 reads TGTTCCAGCAGCTTAGAAAGCGCCCTTGGCTACACCTTC. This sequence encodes CSSSLESALGYTF.

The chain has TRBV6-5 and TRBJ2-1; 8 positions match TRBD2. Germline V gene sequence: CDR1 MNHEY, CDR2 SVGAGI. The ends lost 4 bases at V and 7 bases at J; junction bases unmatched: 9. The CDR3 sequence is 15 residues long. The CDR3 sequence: CASSSPSGRWNEQFF. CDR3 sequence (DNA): TGTGCCAGCAGTTCCCCAAGCGGGAGATGGAATGAGCAGTTCTTC.

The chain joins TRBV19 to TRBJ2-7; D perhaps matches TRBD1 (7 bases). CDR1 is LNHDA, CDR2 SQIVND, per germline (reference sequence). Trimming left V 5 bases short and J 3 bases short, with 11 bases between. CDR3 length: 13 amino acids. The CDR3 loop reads CASSAQGGYEQYF. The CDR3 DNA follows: TGTGCCAGTAGTGCCCAGGGGGGCTACGAGCAGTACTTC.

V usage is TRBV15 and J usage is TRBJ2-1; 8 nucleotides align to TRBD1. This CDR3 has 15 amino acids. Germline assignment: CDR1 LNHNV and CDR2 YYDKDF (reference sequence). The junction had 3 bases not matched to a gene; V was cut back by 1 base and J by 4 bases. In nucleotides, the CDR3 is TGTGCCACCAGCAGAGGGGACAGGTCGTACAATGAGCAGTTCTTC. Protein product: CATSRGDRSYNEQFF. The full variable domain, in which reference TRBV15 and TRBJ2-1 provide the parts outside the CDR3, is DAMVIQNPRYQVTQFGKPVTLSCSQTLNHNVMYWYQQKSSQAPKLLFHYYDKDFNNEADTPDNFQSRRPNTSFCFLDIRSPGLGDTAMYLCATSRGDRSYNEQFFGPGTRLTVL.

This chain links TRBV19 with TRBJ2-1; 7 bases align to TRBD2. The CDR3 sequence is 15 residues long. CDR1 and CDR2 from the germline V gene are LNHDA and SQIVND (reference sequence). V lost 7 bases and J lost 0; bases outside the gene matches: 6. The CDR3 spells CASIGRGSSYNEQFF. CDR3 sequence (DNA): TGTGCCAGTATAGGGCGCGGGAGCTCCTACAATGAGCAGTTCTTC.

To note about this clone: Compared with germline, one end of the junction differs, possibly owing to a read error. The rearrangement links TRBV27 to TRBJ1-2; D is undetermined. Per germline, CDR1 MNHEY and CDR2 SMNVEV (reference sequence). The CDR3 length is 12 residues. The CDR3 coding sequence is TGTGCCAGCAGTCCTCGAGTCGACGGACTACTCTTC. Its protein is CASSPRVDGLLF.

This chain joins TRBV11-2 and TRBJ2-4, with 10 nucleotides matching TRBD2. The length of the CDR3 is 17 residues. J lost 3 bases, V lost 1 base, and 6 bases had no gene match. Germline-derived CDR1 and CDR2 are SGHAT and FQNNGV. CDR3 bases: TGTGCCAGCAGCTTAGTCCTTCTAGCGGGGGACAAAAACATTCAGTACTTC. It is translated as CASSLVLLAGDKNIQYF.

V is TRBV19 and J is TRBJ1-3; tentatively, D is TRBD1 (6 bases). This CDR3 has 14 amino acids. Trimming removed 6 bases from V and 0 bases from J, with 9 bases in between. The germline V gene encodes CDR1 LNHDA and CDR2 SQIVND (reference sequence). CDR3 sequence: CASSQDSSGNTIYF. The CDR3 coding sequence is TGTGCCAGTAGCCAGGACAGCTCTGGAAACACCATATATTTT.

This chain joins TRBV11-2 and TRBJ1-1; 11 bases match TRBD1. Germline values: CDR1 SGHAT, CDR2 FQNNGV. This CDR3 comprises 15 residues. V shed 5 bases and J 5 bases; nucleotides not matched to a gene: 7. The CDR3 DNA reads TGTGCCAGCAGCCCCGGACAGGGGGCAGGAACTGAAGCTTTCTTT. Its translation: CASSPGQGAGTEAFF.

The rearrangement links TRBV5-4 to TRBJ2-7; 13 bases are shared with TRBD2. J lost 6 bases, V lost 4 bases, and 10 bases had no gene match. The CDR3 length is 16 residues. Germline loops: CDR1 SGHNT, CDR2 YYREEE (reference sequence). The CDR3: CASSPGLAGRDREQYF. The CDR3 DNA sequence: TGTGCCAGCAGCCCGGGACTAGCGGGACGGGATCGCGAGCAGTACTTC. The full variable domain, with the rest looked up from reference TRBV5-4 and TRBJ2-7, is ETGVTQSPTHLIKTRGQQVTLRCSSQSGHNTVSWYQQALGQGPQFIFQYYREEENGRGNFPPRFSGLQFPNYSSELNVNALELDDSALYLCASSPGLAGRDREQYFGPGTRLTVT.

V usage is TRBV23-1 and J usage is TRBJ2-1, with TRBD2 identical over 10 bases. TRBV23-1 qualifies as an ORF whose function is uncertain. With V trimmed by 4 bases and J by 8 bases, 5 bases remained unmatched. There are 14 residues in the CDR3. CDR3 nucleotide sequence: TGCGCCAGCAGTCTTAGCGGGAGGAGAGATGAGCAGTTCTTC. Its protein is CASSLSGRRDEQFF.

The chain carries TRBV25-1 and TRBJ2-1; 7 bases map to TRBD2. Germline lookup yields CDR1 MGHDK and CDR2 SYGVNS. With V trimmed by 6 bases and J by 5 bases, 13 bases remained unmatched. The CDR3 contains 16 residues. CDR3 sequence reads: CASRVWGGSRHNEQFF. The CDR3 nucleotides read TGTGCCAGCAGGGTTTGGGGCGGGAGCCGCCACAATGAGCAGTTCTTC.

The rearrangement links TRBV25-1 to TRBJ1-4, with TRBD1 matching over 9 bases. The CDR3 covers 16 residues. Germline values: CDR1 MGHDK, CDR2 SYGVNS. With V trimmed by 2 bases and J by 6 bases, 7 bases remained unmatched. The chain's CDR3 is CASSERGGQGDEKLFF. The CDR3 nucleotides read TGTGCCAGCAGTGAACGGGGGGGACAGGGCGATGAAAAACTGTTTTTT.

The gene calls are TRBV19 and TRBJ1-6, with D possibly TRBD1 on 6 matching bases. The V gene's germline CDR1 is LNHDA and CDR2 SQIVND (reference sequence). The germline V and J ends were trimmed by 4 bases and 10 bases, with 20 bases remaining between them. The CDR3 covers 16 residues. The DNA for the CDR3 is TGTGCCAGTAGTAAGCCCAGCCACGGGACATCCTCACCCCTCCACTTT. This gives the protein CASSKPSHGTSSPLHF.

The CDR3 nucleotides are TGCGCCAGCAGCTTGGCACTAGCCTTTTACAATGAGCAGTTCTTC. Protein: CASSLALAFYNEQFF. The chain couples TRBV5-1 to TRBJ2-1, with a weak D call TRBD2 (6 bases). This CDR3 contains 15 residues. Per the germline V gene, CDR1 is SGHRS and CDR2 is YFSETQ. V was shortened by 0 bases and J by 4 bases, with 11 bases between the two germline ends.

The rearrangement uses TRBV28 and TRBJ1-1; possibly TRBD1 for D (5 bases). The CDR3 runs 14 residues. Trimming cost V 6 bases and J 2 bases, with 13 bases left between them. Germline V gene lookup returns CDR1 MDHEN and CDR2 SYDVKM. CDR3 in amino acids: CASSLGAKNTEAFF. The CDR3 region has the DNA TGTGCCAGCAGCCTAGGGGCCAAAAACACTGAAGCTTTCTTT.

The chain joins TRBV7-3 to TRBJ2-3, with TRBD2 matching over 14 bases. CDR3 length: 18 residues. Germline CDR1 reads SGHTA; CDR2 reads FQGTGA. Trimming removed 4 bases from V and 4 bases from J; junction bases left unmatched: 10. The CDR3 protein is CASSSDRGLAGEADTQYF. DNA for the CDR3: TGTGCCAGCAGCTCCGACAGGGGACTAGCGGGAGAAGCAGATACGCAGTATTTT.